The rows below give T cell receptor beta chains drawn from one sample of a study of identical twins. MiXCR, applied by TCRdb to the 5' RACE reads, yields one record per CDR3 protein. The table has more than 250,000 distinct CDR3 sequences, 6.5% to 9.5% seen once. The sample also formed part of further work on yellow fever vaccine responses in identical twins.

Sequenced sample: memory (CD45RO+) T cells sorted from blood. The receptors derive from a woman aged 18-29 years in good health. CDR3s include the opening cysteine and the closing phenylalanine or tryptophan. The D gene is left open where the match is weak. Size is omitted from some rows. Given values are once, few, many or a class for expanded clones.

j_gene	len	abundance	v_gene	d_gene	CDR3aa	CDR3nt
TRBJ2-1	12	NA	TRBV28	NA	CASSTSRNEQFF	TGTGCCAGCAGTACTTCCCGGAATGAGCAGTTCTTC
TRBJ2-4	14	many	TRBV29-1	NA	CSVWDKRAKNIQYF	TGCAGCGTTTGGGACAAGCGAGCCAAAAACATTCAGTACTTC
TRBJ2-1	15	few	TRBV7-9	NA	CASSVTGTVNNEQFF	TGTGCCAGCAGCGTTACCGGGACGGTTAACAATGAGCAGTTCTTC
TRBJ2-3	16	NA	TRBV28	NA	CASSLLGGRLTDTQYF	TGTGCCAGCAGTTTATTGGGGGGCAGGCTAACAGATACGCAGTATTTT
TRBJ2-2	16	few	TRBV7-8	NA	CASSSQTTGNTGELFF	TGTGCCAGCAGTTCCCAGACGACGGGGAACACCGGGGAGCTGTTTTTT
TRBJ1-2	13	NA	TRBV4-1	NA	CASSQTGNIGYTF	TGCGCCAGCAGCCAAACAGGGAATATCGGCTACACCTTC
TRBJ2-7	14	NA	TRBV2	TRBD1	CASSVVDRVSEQYF	TGTGCCAGCAGTGTGGTGGACAGGGTATCCGAGCAGTACTTC
TRBJ1-1	13	few	TRBV18	NA	CASSPPTGIGAFF	TGTGCCAGCTCACCACCTACTGGGATTGGAGCTTTCTTT
TRBJ2-1	15	many	TRBV7-8	TRBD2	CASSLATRTSWEQFF	TGTGCCAGCAGCTTGGCGACCCGGACTAGTTGGGAGCAGTTCTTC
TRBJ1-1	15	NA	TRBV20-1	NA	CSANVDGQINTEAFF	TGCAGTGCCAACGTTGATGGACAAATCAACACTGAAGCTTTCTTT
TRBJ2-2	16	few	TRBV3-1	NA	CASSRTGRANTGELFF	TGTGCCAGCAGCCGCACAGGGAGGGCGAACACCGGGGAGCTGTTTTTT
TRBJ2-7	12	many	TRBV12-3/TRBV12-4	NA	CASSLIPGEQYF	TGTGCCAGCAGTTTAATTCCGGGCGAGCAGTACTTC
TRBJ2-5	13	many	TRBV2	NA	CASSEDRQETQYF	TGTGCCAGCAGTGAAGACAGACAAGAGACCCAGTACTTC
TRBJ2-2	14	many	TRBV6-1	NA	CASSELTVNGELFF	TGTGCCAGCAGTGAATTAACGGTGAACGGGGAGCTGTTTTTT
TRBJ2-5	14	NA	TRBV28	TRBD1	CASSTGAAGETQYF	TGTGCCAGCAGTACAGGGGCCGCCGGGGAGACCCAGTACTTC
TRBJ2-6	18	NA	TRBV5-1	NA	CASSLVSGSVTGANVLTF	TGCGCCAGCAGCTTGGTGTCAGGGAGTGTTACTGGGGCCAACGTCCTGACTTTC
TRBJ2-2	17	many	TRBV7-2	NA	CASSSLLGSANTGELFF	TGTGCCAGCAGCTCCCTGCTGGGGTCCGCGAACACCGGGGAGCTGTTTTTT
TRBJ2-3	16	NA	TRBV7-6	TRBD2	CASSSWTSGSTDTQYF	TGTGCCAGCAGCTCTTGGACTAGCGGATCTACAGATACGCAGTATTTT
TRBJ2-3	17	few	TRBV6-1	TRBD2	CASSGTSGFEGTDTQYF	TGTGCCAGCAGTGGGACTAGCGGTTTTGAGGGCACAGATACGCAGTATTTT
TRBJ2-5	13	many	TRBV27	TRBD2	CASRTRGGETQYF	TGTGCCAGCAGGACGAGGGGAGGGGAGACCCAGTACTTC
TRBJ2-7	16	many	TRBV2	TRBD1	CASTLTPGQGGTEQYF	TGTGCCAGCACCCTGACCCCCGGACAGGGGGGAACCGAGCAGTACTTC
TRBJ2-3	15	NA	TRBV6-1	TRBD2	CASFLSGGASDTQYF	TGTGCCAGCTTCCTTAGCGGGGGGGCCTCAGATACGCAGTATTTT
TRBJ1-5	14	many	TRBV12-3/TRBV12-4	NA	CASSLGTSNQPQHF	TGTGCCAGCAGTTTAGGAACCAGCAATCAGCCCCAGCATTTT
TRBJ2-3	15	NA	TRBV9	TRBD1	CASSVGQGGTDTQYF	TGTGCCAGCAGCGTAGGGCAGGGGGGCACAGATACGCAGTATTTT
TRBJ1-2	12	NA	TRBV12-3/TRBV12-4	NA	CASSLADHGYTF	TGTGCCAGCAGTTTAGCCGACCATGGCTACACCTTC
TRBJ2-3	15	many	TRBV10-3	NA	CAISESLGNTDTQYF	TGTGCCATCAGTGAGTCTTTAGGCAACACAGATACGCAGTATTTT
TRBJ2-5	10	many	TRBV29-1	NA	CSALQLTQYF	TGCAGCGCGTTACAACTTACCCAGTACTTC
TRBJ2-6	20	few	TRBV7-8	NA	CASSLVDTGISYSGANVLTF	TGTGCCAGCAGCTTAGTAGACACAGGGATTTCTTACTCTGGGGCCAACGTCCTGACTTTC
TRBJ2-1	15	few	TRBV19	NA	CASSTEGGVWNEQFF	TGTGCCAGTAGTACCGAGGGGGGAGTCTGGAATGAGCAGTTCTTC
TRBJ2-3	18	many	TRBV5-1	NA	CASSLWQGLTLLPDTQYF	TGCGCCAGCAGCTTGTGGCAGGGCTTAACCCTACTACCGGATACGCAGTATTTT
TRBJ2-1	19	NA	TRBV14	NA	CASSQGLKWGLAAYNEQFF	TGTGCCAGCAGCCAAGGGTTAAAATGGGGGCTAGCGGCCTACAATGAGCAGTTCTTC
TRBJ1-1	17	NA	TRBV7-6	TRBD1	CASSLVKFTGERTEAFF	TGTGCCAGCAGCTTAGTAAAGTTCACAGGGGAGAGGACTGAAGCTTTCTTT
TRBJ2-4	17	many	TRBV4-1	NA	CASSLLMGGAAKNIQYF	TGCGCCAGCAGCCTCCTAATGGGGGGGGCGGCCAAAAACATTCAGTACTTC
TRBJ2-4	16	many	TRBV7-2	NA	CASSLELALAKNIQYF	TGTGCCAGCAGCTTAGAGTTGGCCTTAGCCAAAAACATTCAGTACTTC
TRBJ2-7	15	NA	TRBV2	TRBD2	CASRVLAGGTYEQYF	TGTGCCAGCAGGGTCCTGGCGGGAGGTACCTACGAGCAGTACTTC
TRBJ2-3	16	NA	TRBV27	NA	CASSFRPLILQDTQYF	TGTGCCAGCAGTTTTAGGCCCCTGATTCTGCAGGATACGCAGTATTTT
TRBJ2-1	14	many	TRBV9	NA	CASSALSRDNEQFF	TGTGCCAGCAGCGCCCTGTCCCGGGACAATGAGCAGTTCTTC
TRBJ2-3	15	many	TRBV10-1	NA	CASSPGPLGADTQYF	TGCGCCAGCAGCCCTGGACCACTTGGTGCAGATACGCAGTATTTT
TRBJ2-7	17	few	TRBV12-3/TRBV12-4	TRBD2	CASSLTPSGVTTYEQYF	TGTGCCAGCAGTTTAACGCCTAGCGGGGTCACGACCTACGAGCAGTACTTC
TRBJ2-7	14	NA	TRBV20-1	NA	CSASFPGSDYEQYF	TGCAGTGCTAGCTTCCCGGGAAGCGACTACGAGCAGTACTTC
TRBJ2-3	15	NA	TRBV28	TRBD2	CASRASGSKADTQYF	TGTGCCAGCAGAGCTAGCGGGAGCAAAGCAGATACGCAGTATTTT
TRBJ2-4	15	NA	TRBV20-1	TRBD1	CSARGGQGAKNIQYF	TGCAGTGCTAGAGGCGGACAGGGGGCCAAAAACATTCAGTACTTC
TRBJ2-5	15	NA	TRBV29-1	TRBD1	CSVECPTGAQETQYF	TGCAGCGTTGAATGTCCGACAGGGGCCCAAGAGACCCAGTACTTC
TRBJ2-5	17	NA	TRBV6-1	NA	CASSEDPFGAGQETQYF	TGTGCCAGCAGTGAAGATCCCTTCGGGGCAGGCCAAGAGACCCAGTACTTC
TRBJ1-6	15	NA	TRBV27	TRBD1	CASSLVQGVDSPLHF	TGTGCCAGCAGTTTGGTGCAGGGGGTTGATTCACCCCTCCACTTT
TRBJ1-3	13	many	TRBV29-1	NA	CSVDGNLGNTIYF	TGCAGCGTTGATGGCAATCTGGGAAACACCATATATTTT
TRBJ1-5	15	many	TRBV27	TRBD1	CASSLFGTGGQPQHF	TGTGCCAGCAGTTTATTTGGCACAGGGGGTCAGCCCCAGCATTTT
TRBJ2-3	14	many	TRBV15	TRBD1	CATSREGGSDTQYF	TGTGCCACCAGCAGAGAAGGGGGCTCAGATACGCAGTATTTT
TRBJ2-3	17	few	TRBV20-1	NA	CSARAQVGGGSTDTQYF	TGCAGTGCTAGAGCCCAGGTTGGTGGGGGGAGCACAGATACGCAGTATTTT
TRBJ1-5	17	NA	TRBV7-2	NA	CASSSLDIRYSNQPQHF	TGTGCCAGCAGCTCGCTCGACATCCGTTATAGCAATCAGCCCCAGCATTTT
TRBJ2-5	12	many	TRBV25-1	NA	CASAGFQETQYF	TGTGCCAGCGCAGGGTTCCAAGAGACCCAGTACTTC